Each of the 15 T cell receptor beta chains below was sequenced from the same sample in a study of lymphopenia after photon versus proton radiotherapy. Using immunoSEQ multiplex PCR, the repertoire was profiled, and TCRdb retains in-frame clones only, with some absent. In the table there are over 50,000 clones, about 86% of which are singletons. This sample comprised peripheral blood, obtained from a patient treated with photon-based radiotherapy. The receptors come from a man aged 40-55 years with gastric cancer.

The chain couples TRBV7-3 to TRBJ2-5; perhaps D is TRBD1 or TRBD2 (6 bases each). V was cut by 5 bases and J by 5 bases, with 12 bases left in between. The CDR3 consists of 13 residues. CDR1 is SGHTA, CDR2 FQGTGA, per germline. CDR3 in DNA: TGTGCCAGCAGCCCCCGGGGGCTCGAGACCCAGTACTTC. Amino acid sequence: CASSPRGLETQYF. Complete variable domain (other parts from reference TRBV7-3 and TRBJ2-5): GAGVSQTPSNKVTEKGKYVELRCDPISGHTALYWYRQSLGQGPEFLIYFQGTGAADDSGLPNDRFFAVRPEGSVSTLKIQRTERGDSAVYLCASSPRGLETQYFGPGTRLLVL.

The chain carries TRBV9 and TRBJ2-1, with D unclear. Looked up from germline, CDR1 is SGDLS and CDR2 is YYNGEE. The V gene lost 3 bases and the J gene lost 4 bases, with 5 bases spanning the gap. This CDR3 comprises 12 residues. This chain's CDR3 is CASSEVYNEQFF. Written as DNA, the CDR3 is TGTGCCAGCAGCGAGGTATACAATGAGCAGTTCTTC.

V and J are TRBV11-1 and TRBJ1-2; 7 nucleotides agree with TRBD1. Germline V gene data show CDR1 as SGHAT and CDR2 as FQDESV (reference sequence). The ends lost 5 bases at V and 4 bases at J; junction bases unmatched: 10. The CDR3 is 15 residues long. The chain's CDR3 is CASSPPGTATYGYTF. The CDR3 DNA is TGTGCCAGCAGCCCCCCGGGGACAGCCACCTATGGCTACACCTTC.

This clone was recorded once. The V and J genes are TRBV11-3 and TRBJ2-1; 7 nucleotides line up with TRBD1. This CDR3 has 15 residues. The J segment lost 2 bases and the V segment lost 5 bases, leaving 6 bases of the junction unmatched. The germline gives CDR1 SGHNT, CDR2 YENEEA. CDR3 sequence: CASSRRQGAYNEQFF. The CDR3 nucleotides are TGTGCCAGCAGCCGCCGACAGGGCGCCTACAATGAGCAGTTCTTC.

The chain couples TRBV2 to TRBJ2-7; D might be TRBD1 or TRBD2, each matching 6 bases. The V end lost 6 bases, the J end lost 9 bases, and 21 bases lay between the germline ends. Germline V gene data show CDR1 as SNHLY and CDR2 as FYNNEI. This CDR3 comprises 14 residues. In DNA, the CDR3 is TGTGCCAGCAGCGCTACCTCTAGGGGGGCTTGGCAGTACTTC. Protein: CASSATSRGAWQYF.

The V gene is TRBV7-3, the J gene TRBJ1-1, with D possibly matching TRBD1 (6 bases). Trimming pared 5 bases from V and 7 bases from J, leaving 14 bases between. The CDR3 is 13 amino acids. Germline V gene lookup returns CDR1 SGHTA and CDR2 FQGTGA. CDR3: CASSQKRGGEAFF. CDR3 in DNA: TGTGCCAGCAGCCAAAAAAGAGGGGGTGAAGCTTTCTTT.

This chain connects TRBV12-5 to TRBJ2-3; TRBD2 matches 13 bases. The CDR3 is made up of 16 amino acids. Germline V gene data show CDR1 as LGHNT and CDR2 as FRNRAP. J was trimmed by 3 bases and V by 1 base; bases with no gene match: 1. In DNA form, the CDR3 reads TGTGCTAGTGGTTTGGGGACTAGCGGGGGAACAGATACGCAGTATTTT. Translation: CASGLGTSGGTDTQYF.

V is TRBV7-9 and J is TRBJ2-6; 9 nucleotides line up with TRBD1. Per the germline V gene, CDR1 is SEHNR and CDR2 is FQNEAQ (reference sequence). With 4 bases clipped from V and 4 bases from J, the junction kept 2 bases outside the gene matches. This CDR3 has 15 amino acids. CDR3 in DNA: TGTGCCAGCAGCTGGACAGGGGCAGGGGCCAACGTCCTGACTTTC. It yields the protein CASSWTGAGANVLTF.

In the case of this clone: The CDR3 ends on some other residue instead of the conserved phenylalanine or tryptophan, so this is likely a read error. The limits of the CDR3 on the DNA are not certain, so only TCRdb's listed CDR3 is given. The chain links TRBV4-3 to TRBJ2-4; the table's TRBD2 call for D was not verified on the DNA. Per the germline V gene, CDR1 is LGHNA and CDR2 is YSLEER. The CDR3 is 11 amino acids in total, end residues counted. CDR3 amino acids: CASSHLSVTVI.

The J gene is TRBJ1-4, the V gene TRBV27, with 10 bases matching TRBD1. The ends lost 4 bases at V and 6 bases at J; junction bases unmatched: 5. CDR3 size: 15 residues. Germline V CDR1 and CDR2: MNHEY, SMNVEV (reference sequence). The CDR3 DNA is TGTGCCAGCAGTTCCCAGACAGGGGGCCATGAAAAACTGTTTTTT. Its translation: CASSSQTGGHEKLFF.

V and J are TRBV4-2 and TRBJ1-6; D call uncertain. There are 14 residues in the CDR3. V lost 1 base to trimming and J lost 10 bases, with 11 bases between them. The germline V gene encodes CDR1 LGHNA and CDR2 YNFKEQ. The CDR3 loop reads CASSQAGTGSPLHF. DNA of the CDR3: TGTGCCAGCAGCCAAGCGGGTACGGGATCACCCCTCCACTTT.

This CDR3 is CASSLWVLGSYEQYF. CDR3 sequence (DNA): TGTGCCAGCAGCTTGTGGGTCTTGGGCTCCTACGAGCAGTACTTC. The V and J genes are TRBV5-5 and TRBJ2-7; D uncertain. CDR3 length: 15 residues. Looked up from germline, CDR1 is SGHKS and CDR2 is YYEKEE (reference sequence). Trimming pared 1 base from V and 0 bases from J, leaving 11 bases between.

The genes are TRBV5-5 and TRBJ1-1; D is possibly TRBD1 (6 bases). V was cut by 4 bases and J by 3 bases, with 10 bases left in between. The CDR3 has 13 amino acids. The germline gives CDR1 SGHKS, CDR2 YYEKEE (reference sequence). DNA of the CDR3: TGTGCCAGCAGCACACAGGGTGACACTGAAGCTTTCTTT. This encodes CASSTQGDTEAFF. Drawing the rest from reference TRBV5-5 and TRBJ1-1, the complete variable domain is DAGVTQSPTHLIKTRGQQVTLRCSPISGHKSVSWYQQVLGQGPQFIFQYYEKEERGRGNFPDRFSARQFPNYSSELNVNALLLGDSALYLCASSTQGDTEAFFGQGTRLTVV.

This rearrangement joins TRBV9 to TRBJ2-1; TRBD1 matches 8 bases. With 2 bases clipped from V and 6 bases from J, the junction kept 1 base outside the gene matches. Germline V CDR1 and CDR2: SGDLS, YYNGEE. CDR3 length: 13 amino acids. The CDR3 protein is CASSVGTGNEQFF. In DNA, the CDR3 is TGTGCCAGCAGCGTGGGGACAGGCAATGAGCAGTTCTTC.

The CDR3 bases are TGTGCCTGGAGTGTTGGGACAGGGCCCGCCTACGAGCAGTACTTC. This sequence encodes CAWSVGTGPAYEQYF. V and J are TRBV30 and TRBJ2-7; 9 positions agree with TRBD1. The ends lost 0 bases at V and 2 bases at J; junction bases unmatched: 5. Germline assignment: CDR1 GTSNPN and CDR2 SVGIG (reference sequence). This CDR3 spans 15 amino acids.